This T cell receptor beta chain appears in the sequencing data of a study of blood T cell repertoires in COVID-19. As for the study in general: COVID-19 samples collected from the United States, Italy and Spain covered acute and convalescent phases.

Original handling: Amplification of reference gene primers provided the estimated nucleated cell counts. Clones were read by immunoSEQ multiplex PCR, and TCRdb kept only the in-frame ones, dropping some. From that table come the V and J calls and clone size; the DNA was used to work out D and trimming. The sample has roughly 180,000 clones, 83% seen once. Trimming removed 5 bases from V and 0 bases from J, with 3 bases in between. The V gene's germline CDR1 is SEHNR and CDR2 FQNEAQ (reference sequence). There are 12 residues in the CDR3. Participant age was roughly 18 to 89 years, and participants resided in about two dozen US areas. Grouping used clinical history reported by participants in a survey and questionnaire.

The TCR comes from a woman between 50 and 59 years old in a cohort exposed to, infected with or recovered from COVID-19 (not recorded which). Sequenced material: PBMCs or T cells enriched from blood (not recorded which). This chain joins TRBV7-9 and TRBJ2-3; unclear D gene. Here the CDR3 DNA reads TGTGCCAGCAGCCTCAGCACAGATACGCAGTATTTT. It codes for CASSLSTDTQYF.